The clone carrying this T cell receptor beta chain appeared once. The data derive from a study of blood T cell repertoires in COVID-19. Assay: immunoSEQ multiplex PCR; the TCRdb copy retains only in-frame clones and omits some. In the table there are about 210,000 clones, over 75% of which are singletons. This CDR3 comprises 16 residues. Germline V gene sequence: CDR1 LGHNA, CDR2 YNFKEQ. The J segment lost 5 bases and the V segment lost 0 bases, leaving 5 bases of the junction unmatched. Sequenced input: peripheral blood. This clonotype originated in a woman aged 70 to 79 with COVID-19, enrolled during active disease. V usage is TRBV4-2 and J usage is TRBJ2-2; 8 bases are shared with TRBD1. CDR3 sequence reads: CASSQDLDRVTGELFF. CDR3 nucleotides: TGTGCCAGCAGCCAAGATCTGGACAGGGTGACCGGGGAGCTGTTTTTT.